A single sample is the source of the 9 T cell receptor beta chains below, sequenced in a study of CD8+ T cells in alopecia areata. Cells pooled from cutaneous lymph nodes were sorted on CD4, CD8alpha, NKG2D, NKG2ACE and other markers. RNA, once extracted, was reverse transcribed into cDNA for use as the sequencing template. Here immunoSEQ multiplex PCR was the method, and the copy in TCRdb shows in-frame clones only, minus some. The data list approximately 300,000 clones, none observed once; 1.2% falls to the top ten. What was sequenced was CD4+ T cells sorted from a lymph node. The receptors here all came from a C3H/HeJ mouse with alopecia areata. MHC haplotype of the mouse line: H2-k.

This clone has more than one count but fewer than ten. Genes here carry mouse names. The CDR3 extends 4 residues past the end of the read, so its final part is completed from the germline J gene. The V call is TRBV1, the J call TRBJ2-5; possibly TRBD2 for D (6 bases). CDR1 is NSQYPW, CDR2 LRSPGD, per germline (reference sequence). The CDR3 runs 12 residues. CDR3 bases read: TGCACCTGCAGTGGGGGGGAGGAC. This gives the protein CTCSGGED. The whole CDR3 reads CTCSGGEDTQYF.

Of note for this clone: Germline and genes: mouse. The observed sequence ends 4 residues before the CDR3 terminus, with the missing tail filled in from the germline J gene. This sample includes further DNA sequences coding for the same CDR3. The chain couples TRBV5 to TRBJ2-4; perhaps TRBD2 as D (5 bases). The V end was cut by 0 bases, the J end by 1 base, with 5 bases between. Germline V lookup: CDR1 LGHNA, CDR2 YNLKQL (reference sequence). The CDR3 length is 14 residues. CDR3 DNA (partial): TGTGCCAGCAGCCAAGACTGGGGTCAAAAC. This translates into CASSQDWGQN. The CDR3 in its entirety is CASSQDWGQNTLYF.

Notes on this clone: The listed genes are named as in mouse. The read ends 4 residues shy of where the CDR3 ends; the end is completed using the germline J gene. The J gene is TRBJ2-1, the V gene TRBV13-1, with 11 bases matching TRBD2. J lost 3 bases, V lost 0 bases, and 5 bases had no gene match. This CDR3 contains 17 residues. Germline V gene sequence: CDR1 NSHNY, CDR2 SYGAGN. Partial CDR3 DNA: TGTGCCAGCAGTGATGCACTGGGGGGGCGGGGCTATGCT. Protein sequence: CASSDALGGRGYA. The complete CDR3 protein is CASSDALGGRGYAEQFF.

On this clone itself: Each gene name is a mouse one. The read ends 4 residues early relative to the CDR3; the germline J gene fills the gap. V usage is TRBV5 and J usage is TRBJ2-5, with TRBD2 matching over 12 bases. The CDR3 covers 17 residues. V shed 6 bases and J 2 bases; nucleotides not matched to a gene: 9. Germline CDR1 and CDR2: LGHNA and YNLKQL (reference sequence). The CDR3 is CASSPYRDWGVQDTQYF. The DNA read from the CDR3 is TGTGCCAGCAGTCCTTACCGGGACTGGGGGGTCCAAGAC.

In the case of this clone: The germline and genes are mouse ones. The missing CDR3 end, 4 residues past where the read stops, is filled in from the germline J gene. This sample also contains other DNA sequences that code for the same CDR3. The V gene is TRBV13-1, the J gene TRBJ2-7, with unresolved D. V was pared by 1 base and J by 1 base, with 3 bases between. Germline V gene lookup returns CDR1 NSHNY and CDR2 SYGAGN. CDR3 length equals 12 residues. The sequenced part of the CDR3 DNA is TGTGCCAGCAGTGATTGGTCCTAT. This sequence encodes CASSDWSY. The complete CDR3 reads CASSDWSYEQYF.

Concerning this clone itself: Gene names and germline match the mouse. Read sequence stops 4 residues before the CDR3 end, and the germline J gene provides the missing end. The chain joins TRBV1 to TRBJ2-7, with 8 positions matching TRBD2. Germline V gene lookup returns CDR1 NSQYPW and CDR2 LRSPGD (reference sequence). The CDR3 has 14 amino acids. The trim removed 1 base at V and 2 bases at J, leaving 1 base unmatched. The CDR3 bases that were read are TGCACCTGCAGTGCAGCTGGGGGGACCTAT. This codes for CTCSAAGGTY. The entire CDR3 is CTCSAAGGTYEQYF. Combining the CDR3 with reference TRBV1 and TRBJ2-7 gives the whole variable domain VTLLEQNPRWRLVPRGQAVNLRCILKNSQYPWMSWYQQDLQKQLQWLFTLRSPGDKEVKSLPGADYLATRVTDTELRLQVANMSQGRTLYCTCSAAGGTYEQYFGPGTRLTVL.

Regarding this clone: Gene names are mouse gene names. The observed sequence ends 4 residues before the CDR3 terminus, with the missing tail filled in from the germline J gene. The sample carries other DNA sequences with the same CDR3. The V call is TRBV13-1, the J call TRBJ2-3; 8 bases are shared with TRBD2. CDR3 size: 15 residues. V gave up 1 base and J gave up 1 base; unmatched junction bases: 2. In germline, CDR1 is NSHNY, CDR2 SYGAGN. The sequenced CDR3 bases are TGTGCCAGCAGTGATCCCTGGGGGGGTGCAGAA. Encoded protein: CASSDPWGGAE. Given in full, the CDR3 is CASSDPWGGAETLYF.

In its sample, this clone was seen a few times. Gene names and germline refer to mouse. From the germline J gene comes the end of the CDR3, since the read stops 4 residues before it. The genes are TRBV13-1 and TRBJ1-2; D gene ambiguous. V was pared by 3 bases and J by 0 bases, with 9 bases between. This CDR3 region has 14 residues. The germline V gene has CDR1 NSHNY and CDR2 SYGAGN. Here the CDR3 reads CASSAKGANSDYTF. The sequenced part of the CDR3 DNA is TGTGCCAGCAGTGCAAAGGGTGCAAACTCC.

A few counts support this clone. Mouse names are used for the genes. From the germline J gene comes the end of the CDR3, since the read stops 4 residues before it. This chain uses TRBV13-2 with TRBJ2-7; D perhaps matches TRBD1 (7 bases). There are 13 residues in the CDR3. The germline V gene has CDR1 NNHNN and CDR2 SYGAGS (reference sequence). This CDR3 reads CASGDEGAYEQYF. The part of the CDR3 DNA that was read is TGTGCCAGCGGTGATGAGGGGGCGTAT.